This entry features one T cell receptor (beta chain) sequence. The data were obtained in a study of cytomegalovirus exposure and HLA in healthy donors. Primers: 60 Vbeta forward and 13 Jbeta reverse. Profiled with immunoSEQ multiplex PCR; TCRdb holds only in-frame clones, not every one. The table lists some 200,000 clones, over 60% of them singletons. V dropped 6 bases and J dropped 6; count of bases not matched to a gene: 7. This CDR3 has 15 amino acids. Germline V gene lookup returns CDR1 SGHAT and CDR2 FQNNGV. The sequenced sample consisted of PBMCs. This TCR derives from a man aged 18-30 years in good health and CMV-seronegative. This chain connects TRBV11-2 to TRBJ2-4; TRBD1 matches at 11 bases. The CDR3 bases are TGTGCCAGCAGTCCCGGGACAGGGGGAGGAAACATTCAGTACTTC. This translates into CASSPGTGGGNIQYF.